Given below is one TCR beta chain in context. Method: immunoSEQ multiplex PCR; TCRdb's copy keeps in-frame clones and lacks some. The sample has about 60,000 clones, around 96% seen once. The entry originates in a study of T cell changes during pregnancy in multiple sclerosis. The CDR3 contains 14 residues. CDR1 and CDR2 from the germline V gene are SGDLS and YYNGEE. Trimming removed 6 bases at V and 2 bases at J, with 13 bases between. The source was CD8+ T cells from peripheral blood mononuclear cells, collected after pregnancy. The gene calls are TRBV9 and TRBJ2-3; maybe TRBD2 (7 bases). This clonotype was sampled from a female donor with multiple sclerosis, enrolled in a pregnancy study. The CDR3 sequence is CASTRGGDTDTQYF. The CDR3 nucleotides are TGTGCCAGCACCCGAGGGGGGGACACAGATACGCAGTATTTT.